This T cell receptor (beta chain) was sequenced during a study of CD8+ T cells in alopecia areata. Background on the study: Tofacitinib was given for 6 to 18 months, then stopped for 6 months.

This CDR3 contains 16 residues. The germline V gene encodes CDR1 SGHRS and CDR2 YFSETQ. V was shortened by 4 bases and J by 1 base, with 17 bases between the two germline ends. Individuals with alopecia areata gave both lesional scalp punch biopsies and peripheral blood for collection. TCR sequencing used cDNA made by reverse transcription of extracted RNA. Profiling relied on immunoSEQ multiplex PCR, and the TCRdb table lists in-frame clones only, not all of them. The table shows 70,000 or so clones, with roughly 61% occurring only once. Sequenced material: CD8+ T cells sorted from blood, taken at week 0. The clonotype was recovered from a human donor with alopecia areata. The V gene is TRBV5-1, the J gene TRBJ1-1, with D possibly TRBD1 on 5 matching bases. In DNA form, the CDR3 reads TGCGCCAGCAGCCCAGAGACAGTTATGCCGAACACTGAAGCTTTCTTT. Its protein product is CASSPETVMPNTEAFF.